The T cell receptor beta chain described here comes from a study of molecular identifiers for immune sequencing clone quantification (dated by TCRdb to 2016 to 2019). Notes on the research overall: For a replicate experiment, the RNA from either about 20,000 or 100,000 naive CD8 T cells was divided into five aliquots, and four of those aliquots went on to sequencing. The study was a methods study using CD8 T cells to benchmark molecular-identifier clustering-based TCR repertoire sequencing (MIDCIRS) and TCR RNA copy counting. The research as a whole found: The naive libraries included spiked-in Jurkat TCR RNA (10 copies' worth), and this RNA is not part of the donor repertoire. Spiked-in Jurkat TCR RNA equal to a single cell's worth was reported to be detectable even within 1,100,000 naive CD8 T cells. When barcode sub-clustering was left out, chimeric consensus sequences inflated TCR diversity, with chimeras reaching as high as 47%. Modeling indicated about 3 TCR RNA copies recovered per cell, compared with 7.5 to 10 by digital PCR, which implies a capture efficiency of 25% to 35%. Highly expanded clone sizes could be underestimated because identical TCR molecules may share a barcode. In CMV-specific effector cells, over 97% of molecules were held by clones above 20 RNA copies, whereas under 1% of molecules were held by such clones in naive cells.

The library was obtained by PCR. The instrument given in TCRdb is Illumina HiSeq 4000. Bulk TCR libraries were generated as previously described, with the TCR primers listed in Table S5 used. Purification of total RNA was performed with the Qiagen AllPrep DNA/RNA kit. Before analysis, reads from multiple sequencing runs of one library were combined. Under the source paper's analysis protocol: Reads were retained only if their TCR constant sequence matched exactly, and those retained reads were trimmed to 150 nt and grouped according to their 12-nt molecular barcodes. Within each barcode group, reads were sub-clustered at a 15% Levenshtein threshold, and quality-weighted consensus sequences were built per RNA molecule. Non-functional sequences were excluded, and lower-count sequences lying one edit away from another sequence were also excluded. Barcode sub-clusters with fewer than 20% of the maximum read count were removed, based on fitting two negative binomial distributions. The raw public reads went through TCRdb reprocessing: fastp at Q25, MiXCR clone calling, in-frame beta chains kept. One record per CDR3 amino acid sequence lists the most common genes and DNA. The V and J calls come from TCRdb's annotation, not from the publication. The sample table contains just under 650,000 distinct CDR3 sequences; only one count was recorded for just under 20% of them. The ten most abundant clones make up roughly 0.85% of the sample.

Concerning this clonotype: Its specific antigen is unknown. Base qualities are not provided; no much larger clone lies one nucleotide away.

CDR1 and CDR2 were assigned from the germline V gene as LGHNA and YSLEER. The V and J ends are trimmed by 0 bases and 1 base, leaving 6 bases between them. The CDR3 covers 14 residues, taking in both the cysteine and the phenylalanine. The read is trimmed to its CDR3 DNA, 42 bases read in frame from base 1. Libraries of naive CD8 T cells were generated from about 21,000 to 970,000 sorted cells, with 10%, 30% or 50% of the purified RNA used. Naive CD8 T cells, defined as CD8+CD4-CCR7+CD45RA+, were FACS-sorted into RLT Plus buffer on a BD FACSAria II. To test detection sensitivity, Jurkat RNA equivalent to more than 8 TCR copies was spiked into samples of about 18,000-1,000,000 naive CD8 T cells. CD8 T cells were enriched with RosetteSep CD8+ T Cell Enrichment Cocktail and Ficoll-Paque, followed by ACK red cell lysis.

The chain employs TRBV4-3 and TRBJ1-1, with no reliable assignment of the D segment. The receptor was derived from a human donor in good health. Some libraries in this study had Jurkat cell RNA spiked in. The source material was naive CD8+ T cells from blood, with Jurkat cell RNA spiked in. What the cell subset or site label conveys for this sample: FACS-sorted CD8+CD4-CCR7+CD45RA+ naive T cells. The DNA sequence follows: TGCGCCAGCAGCCAAGATTCGTCGAACACTGAAGCTTTCTTT. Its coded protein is CASSQDSSNTEAFF.